These 7 T cell receptor beta chains share one sample of origin, sequenced in a study of circulating and synovial CD4+ cells in juvenile arthritis. Here immunoSEQ multiplex PCR was the method, and the copy in TCRdb shows in-frame clones only, minus some. The table lists 35,000 or so clones, roughly 96% of them singletons. Sequencing used CD4+ T cells from blood. These receptors were collected from a human donor with juvenile idiopathic arthritis.

This chain links TRBV4-2 with TRBJ1-4; 8 positions match TRBD1. CDR1 and CDR2 from the germline V gene are LGHNA and YNFKEQ. Trimming at V came to 1 base and at J to 0 bases, leaving 13 bases not matched to a gene. This CDR3 comprises 20 residues. In nucleotides, the CDR3 is TGTGCCAGCAGCCAAGGTGGGACAGGAGCCTTTCGTGCAACTAATGAAAAACTGTTTTTT. This encodes CASSQGGTGAFRATNEKLFF.

The chain joins TRBV4-3 to TRBJ1-1, with TRBD1 matching over 8 bases. Losses at the gene ends were 0 bases for V and 5 bases for J; bases not matched to a gene: 5. The CDR3 loop spans 15 amino acids. Germline V gives CDR1 LGHNA, CDR2 YSLEER. The CDR3 DNA reads as TGCGCCAGCAGCCAAGACAGGGGGCAGGGGACTGAAGCTTTCTTT. The encoded protein is CASSQDRGQGTEAFF.

The chain links TRBV10-3 to TRBJ1-2; possibly TRBD1 for D (6 bases). The CDR3 contains 14 residues. The V and J ends lost 0 bases and 8 bases respectively, with 13 bases between them. Germline lookup yields CDR1 ENHRY and CDR2 SYGVKD. The CDR3 loop is CAISESGGSRGYTF. The DNA for the CDR3 is TGTGCCATCAGTGAGTCAGGGGGTTCTCGAGGCTACACCTTC.

This rearrangement joins TRBV7-2 to TRBJ2-5; no firm D call. CDR1 is SGHTA, CDR2 FQGNSA, per germline. The V end was cut by 1 base, the J end by 5 bases, with 8 bases between. The CDR3 contains 13 residues. CDR3: CASSLVQRETQYF. Written as DNA, the CDR3 is TGTGCCAGCAGCTTAGTCCAGAGGGAGACCCAGTACTTC.

This rearrangement joins TRBV4-2 to TRBJ2-3; no clear D gene. Trimming stripped 0 bases from V and 2 bases from J, with 12 bases between. Germline values: CDR1 LGHNA, CDR2 YNFKEQ. This CDR3 is built from 16 residues. The CDR3 here is CASSQEGTISTDTQYF. CDR3 in DNA: TGTGCCAGCAGCCAAGAGGGCACGATTTCCACAGATACGCAGTATTTT.

The rearrangement joins TRBV5-1 to TRBJ1-2; the match to TRBD1 covers 10 bases. The ends lost 5 bases at V and 7 bases at J; junction bases unmatched: 11. In germline, CDR1 is SGHRS, CDR2 YFSETQ. The CDR3 loop spans 15 amino acids. CDR3 residues: CASSAGTGESGGYTF. The CDR3 DNA follows: TGCGCCAGCAGTGCCGGGACAGGGGAATCGGGTGGCTACACCTTC.

This CDR3 reads CASSSGLAYNEQFF. The CDR3 region has the DNA TGTGCCAGCAGTTCAGGACTAGCCTACAATGAGCAGTTCTTC. The chain combines TRBV27 with TRBJ2-1; 7 nucleotides agree with TRBD2. Germline V lookup: CDR1 MNHEY, CDR2 SMNVEV (reference sequence). The ends lost 4 bases at V and 2 bases at J; junction bases unmatched: 2. CDR3 length equals 14 residues.